These 5 T cell receptor beta chains were all obtained from the same sample, sequenced in a study of glioma-infiltrating T cells. The iRepertoire nested amplicon-rescue multiplex PCR amplified TCR alpha and beta CDR3s from RNA. TCRdb redid the calling of the multiplex PCR reads with MiXCR, one entry per CDR3 protein. The table includes around 390,000 distinct CDR3 sequences, roughly two fifths detected once. The sample comprised glioma tissue, nonneoplastic brain tissue, or PBMCs (not recorded which). These receptor sequences come from a human donor with low-grade glioma or glioblastoma, undergoing nonglioma brain surgery, or in good health (not recorded which).

This clonotype was observed a handful of times. V and J are TRBV28 and TRBJ1-2; D unresolved. The CDR3 loop spans 14 amino acids. Germline loops: CDR1 MDHEN, CDR2 SYDVKM. Between the trimmed V and J ends, which lost 8 bases and 3 bases, there was a span of 16 bases. CDR3 sequence (DNA): TGTGCCAGCCGATTCCGAGGTCGGGACTATGGCTACACCTTC. It is translated as CASRFRGRDYGYTF.

For this clonotype: Since a much larger clone is just one base distant, this may be a read error. This sequence joins TRBV6-1 and TRBJ2-3; tentative D call: TRBD2 (5 bases). Trimming took off 6 bases at V and 4 bases at J, with 14 bases between the two ends. The V gene's germline CDR1 is MNHNS and CDR2 SASEGT. The CDR3 totals 14 residues. The CDR3 is CASSPELVADTQYF. The CDR3, as DNA: TGTGCCAGCAGCCCGGAACTAGTCGCAGATACGCAGTATTTT.

The genes are TRBV5-1 and TRBJ2-1; 8 bases match TRBD2. The CDR3 covers 16 residues. Germline lookup yields CDR1 SGHRS and CDR2 YFSETQ. V was clipped by 4 bases and J by 3 bases; unmatched bases: 9. The CDR3 reads CASSNVREVLYNEQFF. CDR3 coding DNA: TGCGCCAGCAGCAATGTGCGGGAGGTCCTCTACAATGAGCAGTTCTTC.

Note on this clonotype: This could be a read error, since a much larger clone is one nucleotide away. Without the conserved terminal phenylalanine or tryptophan, this CDR3 likely stems from a read error. The chain carries TRBV28 and TRBJ2-3, with D perhaps matching TRBD2 (5 bases). Trimming pared 5 bases from V and 10 bases from J, leaving 16 bases between. The germline V gene has CDR1 MDHEN and CDR2 SYDVKM. The CDR3 is 13 amino acids. Here the CDR3 reads CASSPTTGISQYL. As DNA, the CDR3 is TGTGCCAGCAGTCCCACTACCGGGATTTCGCAGTATCTT.

This clonotype came up a few times. V gene TRBV28 combines with J gene TRBJ2-3; 11 bases agree with TRBD1. Germline CDR1 MDHEN, CDR2 SYDVKM. CDR3 size: 17 residues. Trimming took 3 bases from V and 8 from J; bases not matched to a gene: 13. CDR3 protein: CASSFPPGDRGGGTQYF. The CDR3 nucleotides read TGTGCCAGCAGTTTCCCCCCGGGGGACAGGGGGGGGGGTACGCAGTATTTT.